Listed here are 30 T cell receptor beta chains from one sample, sequenced in a study of shared clonotypes between healthy human individuals. Profiling relied on immunoSEQ multiplex PCR, and the TCRdb table lists in-frame clones only, not all of them. The sample has some 1.1 million clones, 70% to 80% seen once. Sequences were obtained from memory CD4+ T cells from PBMCs. Stated subset: CD45RA-negative fraction. The source is a man aged 18 to 30 in good health. Some clones in this sample may be carry-over from other donors' samples.

Remarks on this clone: The identical CDR3 is also encoded by other nucleotide sequences in the sample. The gene calls are TRBV29-1 and TRBJ2-1, with 7 bases fitting TRBD2. V lost 4 bases to trimming and J lost 7 bases; unmatched junction nucleotides: 1. The CDR3 is 11 residues long. The V gene's germline CDR1 is SQVTM and CDR2 ANQGSEA. In DNA form, the CDR3 reads TGCAGCGTTGGACTAGCTAATGAGCAGTTCTTC. This encodes CSVGLANEQFF.

V gene TRBV10-3 combines with J gene TRBJ2-2; 7 nucleotides align to TRBD1. The CDR3 consists of 14 residues. Germline assignment: CDR1 ENHRY and CDR2 SYGVKD. This CDR3 is CASGARQGAGELFF. Written as DNA, the CDR3 is TGTGCATCCGGGGCGAGGCAGGGGGCCGGGGAGCTGTTTTTT.

The chain links TRBV5-6 to TRBJ2-1; the match to TRBD2 covers 11 bases. After removal of 4 bases from V and 13 bases from J, the junction contained 16 bases not matched to a gene. The CDR3 length is 16 residues. Germline CDR1 reads SGHDT; CDR2 reads YYEEEE. In DNA form, the CDR3 reads TGTGCCAGCAGCCCCCCAGGGCTAGCGGGAGGCCACCTTCAGTTCTTC. This sequence encodes CASSPPGLAGGHLQFF.

CDR3 in amino acids: CASSHQGGGQPPYEQFF. As DNA, the CDR3 is TGTGCCAGCAGCCACCAAGGGGGGGGCCAACCCCCCTATGAGCAGTTCTTC. This rearrangement joins TRBV7-2 to TRBJ2-1, with a tentative D call TRBD2 (7 bases). The CDR3 extends over 17 amino acids. Trimming removed 5 bases at V and 8 bases at J, with 25 bases between. The V gene's germline CDR1 is SGHTA and CDR2 FQGNSA.

V usage is TRBV2 and J usage is TRBJ2-7; weak D call: TRBD1 (5 bases). This CDR3 has 14 residues. Germline V CDR1 and CDR2: SNHLY, FYNNEI. V lost 2 bases, J lost 3 bases, and 11 bases lay in between. CDR3 residues: CASSEQGRDYEQYF. The CDR3 DNA follows: TGTGCCAGCAGTGAACAGGGCAGAGACTACGAGCAGTACTTC.

This rearrangement joins TRBV21-1 to TRBJ1-6; the tabulated D call, TRBD1, remains unverified against the DNA. TRBV21-1 is labeled a pseudogene. The CDR3 runs to 17 residues. CDR3 sequence (DNA): TGTGCCAGCAGAGCTGCTGGGGGCCCCGTCTATAATTCACCCCTCCACTTT. Translating it yields CASRAAGGPVYNSPLHF.

The chain carries TRBV7-9 and TRBJ2-7, with D unresolved. CDR3 length equals 14 residues. The V end lost 1 base, the J end lost 0 bases, and 7 bases lay between the germline ends. CDR1 is SEHNR, CDR2 FQNEAQ, per germline (reference sequence). For the CDR3, the DNA is TGTGCCAGCAGCTTAGTAGGTCGCTCCTACGAGCAGTACTTC. The encoded protein is CASSLVGRSYEQYF.

The table lists this clone with a few counts. The V and J genes are TRBV7-6 and TRBJ1-2; D is perhaps TRBD1 (6 bases). This CDR3 has 13 amino acids. Germline V CDR1 and CDR2: SGHVS, FNYEAQ. Trimming pared 4 bases from V and 4 bases from J, leaving 10 bases between. The CDR3 nucleotides are TGTGCCAGCAGCTCGGACAGTCTCTATGGCTACACCTTC. Its protein is CASSSDSLYGYTF.

This clone was recorded a few times. Additional DNA sequences in this sample encode the identical CDR3. The genes are TRBV4-1 and TRBJ2-5, with TRBD1 identical over 7 bases. The V and J ends lost 4 bases and 4 bases, in that order; junction bases with no gene match: 9. This CDR3 comprises 15 residues. Germline V CDR1 and CDR2: MGHRA, YSYEKL. The CDR3 protein is CASSRYDRDGETQYF. The CDR3 DNA sequence: TGCGCCAGCAGCCGATACGACAGGGACGGAGAGACCCAGTACTTC.

V is TRBV14 and J is TRBJ2-2, with D perhaps TRBD1 (5 bases). This CDR3 has 14 residues. CDR1 is SGHDN, CDR2 FVKESK, per germline. V dropped 2 bases and J dropped 1 base, with 5 bases sitting between them. The CDR3 is CASSQTGNTGELFF. The CDR3 nucleotides are TGTGCCAGCAGCCAAACAGGGAACACCGGGGAGCTGTTTTTT.

In this sample, this clone turned up a few times. The chain is built from TRBV7-3 and TRBJ2-3, with 11 positions matching TRBD2. This CDR3 spans 15 amino acids. The germline V gene has CDR1 SGHTA and CDR2 FQGTGA. V lost 5 bases, J lost 6 bases, and 7 bases stayed unmatched. CDR3 DNA sequence: TGTGCCAGCAGCGCGTTGGGACTAGCGGCCGATACGCAGTATTTT. Translated: CASSALGLAADTQYF. Full variable domain (missing parts from reference TRBV7-3 and TRBJ2-3): GAGVSQTPSNKVTEKGKYVELRCDPISGHTALYWYRQSLGQGPEFLIYFQGTGAADDSGLPNDRFFAVRPEGSVSTLKIQRTERGDSAVYLCASSALGLAADTQYFGPGTRLTVL.

V usage is TRBV5-4 and J usage is TRBJ2-5, with D uncertain. Germline V gene data show CDR1 as SGHNT and CDR2 as YYREEE (reference sequence). The V and J ends lost 3 bases and 2 bases respectively, with 11 bases between them. The CDR3 sequence is 14 residues long. DNA of the CDR3: TGTGCCAGCAGCTCAACAGTATTACAAGAGACCCAGTACTTC. Protein sequence: CASSSTVLQETQYF.

The chain has TRBV5-1 and TRBJ2-7; tentatively, D is TRBD1 or TRBD2 (5 bases each). This CDR3 has 15 amino acids. The germline gives CDR1 SGHRS, CDR2 YFSETQ. The V end lost 5 bases, the J end lost 0 bases, and 15 bases lay between the germline ends. CDR3 sequence reads: CASSYGASHSYEQYF. The CDR3 DNA sequence: TGCGCCAGCAGTTACGGGGCGTCCCACTCCTACGAGCAGTACTTC.

Remarks on this clone: Compared with germline, one end of the junction differs, possibly owing to a read error. Other nucleotide sequences from this sample produce the same CDR3. V and J are TRBV20-1 and TRBJ1-2; weak D call: TRBD1 (5 bases). This CDR3 contains 11 residues. CDR1 is DFQATT and CDR2 is SNEGSKA in the germline V gene (reference sequence). CDR3 loop: CSAPIGVDYTF. The CDR3 nucleotides read TGCAGTGCCCCGATAGGGGTTGACTACACATTC.

In this sample, this clone turned up many times. The rearrangement joins TRBV13 to TRBJ1-2, with a tentative D call TRBD1 (5 bases). The CDR3 length is 14 residues. Germline CDR1 PRHDT, CDR2 FYEKMQ (reference sequence). The V gene lost 5 bases and the J gene lost 4 bases, with 14 bases spanning the gap. The CDR3 sequence: CASSPSRGAYGYTF. CDR3 coding DNA: TGTGCCAGCAGCCCATCGCGAGGGGCCTATGGCTACACCTTC.

This clone is a singleton in its sample. The chain uses TRBV18 and TRBJ2-2; the D is unclear. The V end was cut by 2 bases, the J end by 1 base, with 11 bases between. CDR3 size: 16 residues. CDR1 is KGHSH and CDR2 is LQKENI in the germline V gene. The CDR3 region has the DNA TGTGCCAGCTCACCATTGGGATTTGGGAACACCGGGGAGCTGTTTTTT. Residues: CASSPLGFGNTGELFF.

This sequence joins TRBV7-8 and TRBJ2-2; TRBD1 matches at 10 bases. With 1 base clipped from V and 2 bases from J, the junction kept 4 bases outside the gene matches. Germline assignment: CDR1 SGHVS and CDR2 FQNEAQ. The CDR3 loop spans 17 amino acids. The CDR3 nucleotides read TGTGCCAGCAGCTTAGGACAGGGGGCGGTAAACACCGGGGAGCTGTTTTTT. Encoded protein: CASSLGQGAVNTGELFF. The full variable domain, completed using reference TRBV7-8 and TRBJ2-2, is GAGVSQSPRYKVAKRGQDVALRCDPISGHVSLFWYQQALGQGPEFLTYFQNEAQLDKSGLPSDRFFAERPEGSVSTLKIQRTQQEDSAVYLCASSLGQGAVNTGELFFGEGSRLTVL.

This chain connects TRBV4-3 to TRBJ1-1, with D unclear. The length of the CDR3 is 16 residues. From germline, CDR1 is LGHNA and CDR2 YSLEER. Trimming took off 0 bases at V and 1 base at J, with 12 bases between the two ends. CDR3 residues: CASSQDPREGNTEAFF. As DNA, the CDR3 is TGCGCCAGCAGCCAAGACCCCCGGGAGGGGAACACTGAAGCTTTCTTT.

The V call is TRBV6-5, the J call TRBJ2-4; 8 bases are a match to TRBD1. The CDR3 has 14 amino acids. The V gene end was trimmed by 5 bases and the J gene end by 10 bases; junction bases not matched to a gene: 10. Germline V gives CDR1 MNHEY, CDR2 SVGAGI. Here the CDR3 reads CASSPVADRAIQYF. The DNA of the CDR3 is TGTGCCAGCAGTCCAGTGGCGGACAGGGCAATTCAGTACTTC.

The rearrangement links TRBV11-3 to TRBJ2-4, with D tentatively TRBD1 or TRBD2 (5 bases each). Germline CDR1 is SGHNT and CDR2 is YENEEA. The CDR3 covers 14 residues. V was shortened by 1 base and J by 7 bases, with 11 bases between the two germline ends. This CDR3 reads CASSLGGDGNIQYF. The CDR3 nucleotides are TGTGCCAGCAGCTTAGGAGGGGACGGGAACATTCAGTACTTC.

The V call is TRBV6-4, the J call TRBJ2-7; D is unclear. The V end was cut by 2 bases, the J end by 9 bases, with 14 bases between. This CDR3 is 13 amino acids long. Per germline, CDR1 MRHNA and CDR2 SNTAGT. The CDR3 here is CASSDKPNGAQYF. The CDR3 DNA is TGTGCCAGCAGTGACAAGCCCAACGGTGCGCAGTACTTC.

With regard to this clone: The sample has other DNA sequences that encode this CDR3 too. This sequence joins TRBV9 and TRBJ2-3, with D unresolved. Germline CDR1 SGDLS, CDR2 YYNGEE. V lost 0 bases and J lost 0, with 5 bases in between. The CDR3 is 14 amino acids. Here the CDR3 DNA reads TGTGCCAGCAGCGTAGCGAGTAGCACAGATACGCAGTATTTT. This encodes CASSVASSTDTQYF.

The chain carries TRBV28 and TRBJ2-2; tentative D call: TRBD1 (6 bases). Trimming stripped 7 bases from V and 1 base from J, with 13 bases between. The CDR3 has 15 amino acids. Per germline, CDR1 MDHEN and CDR2 SYDVKM. CDR3 amino acids: CASIFGGQNTGELFF. CDR3 bases: TGTGCCAGCATCTTTGGGGGACAGAACACCGGGGAGCTGTTTTTT.

The rearrangement joins TRBV28 to TRBJ2-5; TRBD1 aligns across 8 bases. V trimming: 0 bases; J trimming: 9 bases; junction bases outside the gene matches: 9. This CDR3 contains 15 residues. Germline V gene lookup returns CDR1 MDHEN and CDR2 SYDVKM. The CDR3 DNA reads as TGTGCCAGCAGTTTATGGGCAGGGGGCGTGACGTCCCAGTACTTC. Its translation: CASSLWAGGVTSQYF.

This clone occurred a few times. This chain joins TRBV28 and TRBJ1-5; D call uncertain. Trimming shortened V by 6 bases and J by 5 bases, and 14 bases separated the two germline ends. Germline CDR1 reads MDHEN; CDR2 reads SYDVKM. CDR3 length: 14 residues. CDR3 amino acids: CASSSVFRDQPQHF. CDR3 DNA: TGTGCCAGCAGCTCCGTGTTCCGGGATCAGCCCCAGCATTTT.

The chain joins TRBV25-1 to TRBJ2-5; 7 bases are a match to TRBD2. The CDR3 is 16 residues long. After removal of 7 bases from V and 5 bases from J, the junction contained 16 bases not matched to a gene. The germline CDR1 and CDR2 sequences are MGHDK and SYGVNS. The CDR3 DNA reads TGTGCCAGCACTCCGCGGGGGAAGGGATATATCGAGACCCAGTACTTC. Its translation: CASTPRGKGYIETQYF.

The CDR3 spells CASRKTSNEQFF. The CDR3 nucleotides are TGTGCCAGCAGGAAGACTAGCAATGAGCAGTTCTTC. This chain connects TRBV6-5 to TRBJ2-1, with D possibly TRBD2 on 6 matching bases. This CDR3 has 12 amino acids. The germline gives CDR1 MNHEY, CDR2 SVGAGI. V was pared by 6 bases and J by 6 bases, with 9 bases between.

This chain links TRBV19 with TRBJ2-5; D might be TRBD1 (6 bases). CDR3 length: 14 amino acids. Germline CDR1 LNHDA, CDR2 SQIVND (reference sequence). V lost 5 bases to trimming and J lost 5 bases, with 15 bases between them. The CDR3 DNA is TGTGCCAGTAGTCCAGGGACAATCGTGGAGACCCAGTACTTC. The encoded protein is CASSPGTIVETQYF.

The chain has TRBV19 and TRBJ2-2; D is tentatively TRBD1 or TRBD2 (5 bases each). CDR1 LNHDA and CDR2 SQIVND come from the germline V gene (reference sequence). The CDR3 extends over 11 amino acids. V was shortened by 3 bases and J by 16 bases, with 12 bases between the two germline ends. The CDR3 DNA reads TGTGCCAGTAGTATCCCAGGGAGTCGGTTTTTT. This encodes CASSIPGSRFF.

The chain employs TRBV7-8 and TRBJ2-5, with D tentatively TRBD1 (8 bases). V lost 5 bases, J lost 5 bases, and 15 bases lay in between. Germline V gives CDR1 SGHVS, CDR2 FQNEAQ. The CDR3 is 14 residues long. The DNA of the CDR3 is TGTGCCAGCAGCACACAGGGGGGGGTGGAGACCCAGTACTTC. It encodes CASSTQGGVETQYF.